Included here is one TCR beta chain sequence, with context. Germline values: CDR1 SNHLY, CDR2 FYNNEI. The trim removed 10 bases at V and 6 bases at J, leaving 21 bases unmatched. The CDR3 has 18 residues. The table came from immunoSEQ multiplex PCR; TCRdb's copy has only in-frame clones and leaves some out. The sample lists tens of thousands of clones, approximately 85% occurring once. The sample comes from a study of blood T cell repertoires in COVID-19. On the study more broadly: Researchers got acute and convalescent COVID-19 samples from the United States, Italy and Spain. In each case, the material was cDNA or gDNA derived from T cells, B-cell-depleted T cells, or PBMCs.

This receptor was identified in a human donor in a cohort sampled during active COVID-19. The V gene is TRBV2, the J gene TRBJ2-1, with TRBD2 matching 10 bases. Sequenced: peripheral blood. The CDR3 spells CANAPILSGGADPNEQFF. In DNA form, the CDR3 reads TGTGCCAACGCCCCTATCCTAAGCGGGGGGGCCGATCCCAATGAGCAGTTCTTC.